The 11 T cell receptor beta chains in this list originate from one sample, sequenced in a study of circulating CD8 cells and anti-PD-1 response in melanoma. The QIAseq Immune Repertoire TCR panel built the libraries from approximately 15 ng of total RNA. TCRdb used MiXCR to reprocess the reads, holding one entry per CDR3 protein. The table shows 2,000 to 2,500 distinct CDR3 sequences, with 5% to 7.5% occurring only once. From live CD3+CD8+TCRalphabeta+ cells, four PD-1 and/or TIGIT subsets were sorted. The sequenced sample was CD8+ T cells from PBMCs, obtained at baseline or after one month of anti-PD-1 therapy (not recorded which). Every receptor here comes from a human donor with melanoma.

In its sample, this clonotype is medium-sized (0.01 to 0.1%). A junction boundary mismatches the germline segment, possibly from a read error. The chain couples TRBV19 to TRBJ1-5; TRBD1 might be the D (5 bases). CDR1 and CDR2 from the germline V gene are LNHDA and SQIVND (reference sequence). CDR3 length: 13 residues. This CDR3 is CASSLSSGAALYF. CDR3 DNA sequence: TGTGCCAGTAGTTTGTCTTCCGGGGCCGCATTGTATTTT.

The table lists this clonotype with a few counts. CDR3 in DNA: TGTGCCAGCAGCCTATTTAGTTACAATGAGCAGTTCTTC. Translation: CASSLFSYNEQFF. The chain has TRBV14 and TRBJ2-1, with D unclear. CDR3 length: 13 amino acids. V shed 4 bases and J shed 4 bases, with 8 bases lying between them. In germline, CDR1 is SGHDN, CDR2 FVKESK.

Note on this clonotype: With a much larger clone just one base away, this may be a read error. This sequence joins TRBV19 and TRBJ2-7; perhaps TRBD1 as D (6 bases). CDR1 LNHDA and CDR2 SQIVND come from the germline V gene (reference sequence). The V and J ends lost 7 bases and 4 bases respectively, with 11 bases between them. This CDR3 has 12 residues. For the CDR3, the DNA is TGTGCCAGTAAGGGGACATTGTACGAGCAGTACTTC. Its protein product is CASKGTLYEQYF.

This chain joins TRBV12-3 or TRBV12-4 and TRBJ1-5, with D perhaps matching TRBD1 (6 bases). This CDR3 contains 14 residues. Trimming left V 6 bases short and J 3 bases short, with 12 bases between. In DNA, the CDR3 is TGTGCCAGCAGCTCCGGACAGATCAATCAGCCCCAGCATTTT. Translation gives CASSSGQINQPQHF.

By share of the sample, this clonotype is medium-sized (0.01 to 0.1%). The chain couples TRBV27 to TRBJ1-1; no reliable D call. Trimming pared 7 bases from V and 0 bases from J, leaving 9 bases between. The germline CDR1 and CDR2 sequences are MNHEY and SMNVEV (reference sequence). This CDR3 is 13 amino acids long. The CDR3: CASKDGLNTEAFF. CDR3 bases: TGTGCCAGCAAAGACGGATTGAACACTGAAGCTTTCTTT.

Judged by abundance, this clonotype is medium-sized (0.01 to 0.1%). The chain is built from TRBV4-1 and TRBJ1-1, with a weak D call TRBD1 (5 bases). The CDR3 totals 16 residues. Germline lookup yields CDR1 MGHRA and CDR2 YSYEKL. V was shortened by 4 bases and J by 0 bases, with 15 bases between the two germline ends. The DNA for the CDR3 is TGCGCCAGCAGCCCCCAATACGGGGGTATGAACACTGAAGCTTTCTTT. Translated, it gives CASSPQYGGMNTEAFF.

Only a few counts were recorded for this clonotype. The chain uses TRBV9 and TRBJ2-3, with 13 nucleotides matching TRBD2. This CDR3 comprises 18 residues. The V and J ends lost 0 bases and 2 bases, in that order; junction bases with no gene match: 6. CDR1 and CDR2 (germline): SGDLS, YYNGEE. Here the CDR3 DNA reads TGTGCCAGCAGCGTAGCGGGGACTAGCGGGATACTCACAGATACGCAGTATTTT. Encoded protein: CASSVAGTSGILTDTQYF.

Notes on this clonotype: This clone may be a read error of a much larger clone one base away. This CDR3 fails to terminate in the conserved phenylalanine or tryptophan, so it likely reflects a read error. This rearrangement joins TRBV27 to TRBJ2-7, with D possibly matching TRBD1 (6 bases). The germline CDR1 and CDR2 sequences are MNHEY and SMNVEV (reference sequence). Trimming removed 2 bases from V and 2 bases from J, with 10 bases in between. This CDR3 spans 14 amino acids. CDR3 residues: CASSLAQGPYEQYS. The CDR3 region has the DNA TGTGCCAGCAGTTTAGCACAGGGCCCCTACGAGCAGTACTCC.

This clonotype rates as medium-sized. V usage is TRBV28 and J usage is TRBJ2-1, with a weak D call TRBD2 (6 bases). Germline V CDR1 and CDR2: MDHEN, SYDVKM. The CDR3 consists of 14 residues. The V end lost 5 bases, the J end lost 6 bases, and 14 bases lay between the germline ends. Here the CDR3 DNA reads TGTGCCAGCAGTACCCGGGATAGCGGCAATGAGCAGTTCTTC. Its protein product is CASSTRDSGNEQFF.

This clonotype was picked up a small number of times. This chain uses TRBV19 with TRBJ2-1, with D possibly matching TRBD2 (6 bases). The germline V and J ends were trimmed by 4 bases and 9 bases, with 16 bases remaining between them. Germline CDR1 LNHDA, CDR2 SQIVND (reference sequence). This CDR3 is built from 14 residues. The CDR3 region has the DNA TGTGCCAGTAGTAAACCGGGAGCCATCAGTGAGCAGTTCTTC. It yields the protein CASSKPGAISEQFF.

Within the sample, this clonotype is medium-sized. This chain connects TRBV25-1 to TRBJ1-1, with D perhaps TRBD1 (5 bases). The germline gives CDR1 MGHDK, CDR2 SYGVNS. V gave up 6 bases and J gave up 3 bases, with 11 bases separating them. CDR3 length equals 13 residues. CDR3: CASRDTGDTEAFF. DNA of the CDR3: TGTGCCAGCAGGGACACAGGCGACACTGAAGCTTTCTTT. The whole variable domain, filled in from reference TRBV25-1 and TRBJ1-1, reads EADIYQTPRYLVIGTGKKITLECSQTMGHDKMYWYQQDPGMELHLIHYSYGVNSTEKGDLSSESTVSRIRTEHFPLTLESARPSHTSQYLCASRDTGDTEAFFGQGTRLTVV.